This T cell receptor beta chain was sequenced during a study of Ad26.COV2.S vaccination and SARS-CoV-2 variants. This table comes from immunoSEQ multiplex PCR, and its TCRdb copy is limited to in-frame clones, with some not included. The sample gives around 250,000 clones, around 87% of which show up once; approximately 3.4% is in the top ten. The treatment denotes: some 20 received Ad26.COV2.S at low or high dose, single or two shots; roughly 5 received placebo; per-sample allocation not given. Specimen acquisition occurred on day 63 following the initial vaccine or placebo injection. Germline V gene sequence: CDR1 KGHSH, CDR2 LQKENI. The V gene end was trimmed by 3 bases and the J gene end by 1 base; junction bases not matched to a gene: 8. CDR3 size: 19 residues.

Sequencing used peripheral blood, obtained in a trial of Ad26.COV2.S vaccine versus placebo. This chain links TRBV18 with TRBJ1-6; 11 bases match TRBD1. The sequence derives from a person aged 18-65 years who received the Ad26.COV2.S COVID-19 vaccine or a placebo. The CDR3 DNA follows: TGTGCCAGCTCACCCCAAAGGACAGGGGGCTATTCCTATAATTCACCCCTCCACTTT. This sequence encodes CASSPQRTGGYSYNSPLHF.